The 9 T cell receptor beta chains listed next were all sequenced from one sample in a study of vaccination effects on CD4 cells after COVID-19. Antigen-specific CD4+ T cells were expanded (with viral peptide pools) by the ViraFEST assay ahead of sequencing. Culture proceeded for under twelve days, and CD4+ T cells were then isolated. The vaccine recipients had no prior SARS-CoV-2 infection, with negative nucleocapsid antibodies. Some clones are missing from TCRdb's copy, which holds only in-frame ones; the method was immunoSEQ multiplex PCR. This table holds about 73,000 clones, under 80% found once. These receptors are not linked to any known antigen. The material was CD4+ T cells from PBMCs cultured with SARS-CoV-2 spike peptides, obtained before COVID-19 vaccination. These TCRs come from a human donor who received a COVID-19 vaccine.

The chain links TRBV5-5 to TRBJ2-2; a weak D match, TRBD1 (5 bases). V was shortened by 1 base and J by 6 bases, with 10 bases between the two germline ends. CDR1 is SGHKS and CDR2 is YYEKEE in the germline V gene (reference sequence). The CDR3 spans 14 residues. The CDR3 reads CASSLSGYAGELFF. Here the CDR3 DNA reads TGTGCCAGCAGCTTGTCAGGGTACGCCGGGGAGCTGTTTTTT.

The gene calls are TRBV18 and TRBJ1-3, with no clear D. The CDR3 spans 15 residues. V was clipped by 3 bases and J by 0 bases, with 9 bases between them. Germline V gene lookup returns CDR1 KGHSH and CDR2 LQKENI. The CDR3 loop is CASSPSQTSGNTIYF. CDR3 nucleotides: TGTGCCAGCTCACCGTCACAGACCTCTGGAAACACCATATATTTT.

J is TRBJ2-1 and V is TRBV5-1; D is possibly TRBD2 (6 bases). Germline CDR1 is SGHRS and CDR2 is YFSETQ. The ends were cut back, 5 bases at V and 2 bases at J, with 14 bases in the middle. The CDR3 runs 15 residues. CDR3 region: CASRGGVITYNEQFF. The CDR3 DNA reads TGCGCCAGCAGGGGCGGGGTTATAACCTACAATGAGCAGTTCTTC.

This chain links TRBV7-2 with TRBJ2-6; D remains ambiguous. Trimming cost V 2 bases and J 2 bases, with 7 bases left between them. The CDR3 has 15 amino acids. Germline V lookup: CDR1 SGHTA, CDR2 FQGNSA. This CDR3 reads CASSLSAPGANVLTF. DNA for the CDR3: TGTGCCAGCAGCTTAAGTGCGCCTGGGGCCAACGTCCTGACTTTC.

This chain's CDR3 is CASSLALSGGAQETQYF. Written as DNA, the CDR3 is TGCGCCAGCAGCTTGGCTTTGAGTGGCGGGGCTCAAGAGACCCAGTACTTC. This chain joins TRBV5-1 and TRBJ2-5, with D maybe TRBD2 (6 bases). CDR1 is SGHRS, CDR2 YFSETQ, per germline. CDR3 length: 17 amino acids. Deletions cut 0 bases from V and 2 bases from J, with 17 bases between.

The chain links TRBV28 to TRBJ2-3; no clear D. Germline CDR1 reads MDHEN; CDR2 reads SYDVKM. Trimming stripped 2 bases from V and 0 bases from J, with 9 bases between. The CDR3 has 15 amino acids. CDR3: CASSLSYPSTDTQYF. Here the CDR3 DNA reads TGTGCCAGCAGTTTAAGCTACCCTAGCACAGATACGCAGTATTTT.

The chain couples TRBV10-3 to TRBJ1-1; D possibly corresponds to TRBD1 (6 bases). There are 15 residues in the CDR3. The germline V gene encodes CDR1 ENHRY and CDR2 SYGVKD. The germline V and J ends were trimmed by 7 bases and 4 bases, with 19 bases remaining between them. CDR3 sequence (DNA): TGTGCCATCAAACAGTCAGCAGGGGTGCCCACTGAAGCTTTCTTT. Translating gives CAIKQSAGVPTEAFF.

The gene calls are TRBV24-1 and TRBJ2-5, with 9 bases lining up with TRBD1. Germline CDR1 KGHDR, CDR2 SFDVKD. This CDR3 is built from 18 residues. V shed 1 base and J 4 bases; nucleotides not matched to a gene: 12. The CDR3 spells CATSDFSPGTGLVETQYF. The DNA for the CDR3 is TGTGCCACCAGTGATTTCAGTCCCGGGACAGGGTTGGTAGAGACCCAGTACTTC.

This chain uses TRBV5-1 with TRBJ2-2; TRBD1 is a possible D gene (6 bases). Germline values: CDR1 SGHRS, CDR2 YFSETQ. V was shortened by 7 bases and J by 1 base, with 14 bases between the two germline ends. This CDR3 has 15 amino acids. This chain's CDR3 is CASGKGQQNTGELFF. The CDR3 nucleotides are TGCGCCAGCGGAAAGGGACAACAGAACACCGGGGAGCTGTTTTTT.